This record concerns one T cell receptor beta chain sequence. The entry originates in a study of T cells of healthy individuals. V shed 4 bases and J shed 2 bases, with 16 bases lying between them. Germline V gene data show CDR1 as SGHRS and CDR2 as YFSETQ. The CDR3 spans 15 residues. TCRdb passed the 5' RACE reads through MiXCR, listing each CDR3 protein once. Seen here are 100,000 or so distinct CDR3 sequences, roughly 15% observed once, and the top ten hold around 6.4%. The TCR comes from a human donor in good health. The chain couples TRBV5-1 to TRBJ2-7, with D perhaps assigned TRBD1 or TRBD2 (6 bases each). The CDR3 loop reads CASSLSGGGAYEQYF. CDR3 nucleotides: TGCGCCAGCAGCCTCAGCGGAGGGGGAGCCTACGAGCAGTACTTC. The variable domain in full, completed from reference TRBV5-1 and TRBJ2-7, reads KAGVTQTPRYLIKTRGQQVTLSCSPISGHRSVSWYQQTPGQGLQFLFEYFSETQRNKGNFPGRFSGRQFSNSRSEMNVSTLELGDSALYLCASSLSGGGAYEQYFGPGTRLTVT.